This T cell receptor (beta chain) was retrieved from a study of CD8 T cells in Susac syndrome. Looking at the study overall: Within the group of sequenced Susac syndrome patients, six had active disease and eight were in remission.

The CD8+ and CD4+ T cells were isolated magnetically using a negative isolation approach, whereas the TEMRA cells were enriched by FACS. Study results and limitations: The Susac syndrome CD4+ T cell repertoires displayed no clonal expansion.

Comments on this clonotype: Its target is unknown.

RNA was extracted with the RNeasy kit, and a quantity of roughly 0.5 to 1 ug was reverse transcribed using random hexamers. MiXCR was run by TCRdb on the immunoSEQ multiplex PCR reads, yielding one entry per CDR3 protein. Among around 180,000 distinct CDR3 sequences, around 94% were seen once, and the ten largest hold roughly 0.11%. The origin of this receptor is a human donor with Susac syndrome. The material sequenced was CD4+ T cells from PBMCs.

The CDR3 DNA reads as TGCAGTGCTAGGGAGGGTAGCCAATCCTACGAGCAGTACTTC. Amino acid sequence: CSAREGSQSYEQYF. The V call is TRBV20-1, the J call TRBJ2-7; tentatively, D is TRBD2 (6 bases). Trimming removed 3 bases at V and 1 base at J, with 13 bases between. The CDR3 length is 14 residues. In germline, CDR1 is DFQATT, CDR2 SNEGSKA (reference sequence).